The TCR beta chain under discussion was sequenced for a study of identical twins. MiXCR, applied by TCRdb to the 5' RACE reads, yields one record per CDR3 protein. The sample has some 460,000 distinct CDR3 sequences; 14% are singletons. The germline V gene encodes CDR1 GTSNPN and CDR2 SVGIG (reference sequence). The CDR3 consists of 14 residues. V was trimmed by 0 bases and J by 2 bases, leaving 11 bases between them. Separately, the same data were catalogued under a study of yellow fever vaccine responses in identical twins.

The sequenced material came from CD4+ T cells sorted from blood. This rearrangement joins TRBV30 to TRBJ2-7, with a weak D call TRBD2 (7 bases). The sequence was obtained from a young woman in good health. Written as DNA, the CDR3 is TGTGCCTGGAGTGTCTCGGGGGGCACCTACGAGCAGTACTTC. Translating gives CAWSVSGGTYEQYF. Based on the CDR3 plus reference TRBV30 and TRBJ2-7, the full variable domain is SQTIHQWPATLVQPVGSPLSLECTVEGTSNPNLYWYRQAAGRGLQLLFYSVGIGQISSEVPQNLSASRPQDRQFILSSKKLLLSDSGFYLCAWSVSGGTYEQYFGPGTRLTVT.